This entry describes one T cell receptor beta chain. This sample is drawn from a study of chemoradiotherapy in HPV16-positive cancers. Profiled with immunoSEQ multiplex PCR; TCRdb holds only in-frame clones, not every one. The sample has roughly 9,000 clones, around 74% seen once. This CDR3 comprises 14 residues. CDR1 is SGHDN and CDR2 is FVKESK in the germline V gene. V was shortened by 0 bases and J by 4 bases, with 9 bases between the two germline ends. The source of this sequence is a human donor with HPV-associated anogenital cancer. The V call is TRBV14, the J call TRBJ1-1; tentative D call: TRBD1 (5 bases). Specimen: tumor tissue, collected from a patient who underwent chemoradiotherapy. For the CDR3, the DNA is TGTGCCAGCAGCCAAGAGGTCGGGGCCACTGAAGCTTTCTTT. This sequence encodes CASSQEVGATEAFF. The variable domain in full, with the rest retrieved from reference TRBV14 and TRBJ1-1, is EAGVTQFPSHSVIEKGQTVTLRCDPISGHDNLYWYRRVMGKEIKFLLHFVKESKQDESGMPNNRFLAERTGGTYSTLKVQPAELEDSGVYFCASSQEVGATEAFFGQGTRLTVV.